Each of the 6 T cell receptor beta chains below was sequenced from the same sample in a study of blood T cell repertoires in COVID-19. Sequencing was performed with immunoSEQ multiplex PCR; in TCRdb, only in-frame clones are kept and a portion is missing. Of 300,000 to 350,000 clones listed, roughly 90% are singletons. Material for sequencing was peripheral blood. The receptor source for this set is a woman aged 55-70 years with COVID-19, enrolled during active disease.

This clone was detected a few times. The rearrangement uses TRBV6-1 and TRBJ2-3; D remains unclear. The V end lost 0 bases, the J end lost 4 bases, and 20 bases lay between the germline ends. The CDR3 has 18 residues. Germline assignment: CDR1 MNHNS and CDR2 SASEGT. CDR3 nucleotide sequence: TGTGCCAGCAGTGAAGCCTCCCGTTCGCCAGGTACCGCAGATACGCAGTATTTT. Amino acid sequence: CASSEASRSPGTADTQYF.

The chain uses TRBV2 and TRBJ1-5; D perhaps matches TRBD1 (5 bases). Germline V gives CDR1 SNHLY, CDR2 FYNNEI. V lost 4 bases and J lost 2, with 15 bases in between. This CDR3 region has 16 residues. DNA for the CDR3: TGTGCCAGCAGTGTTGGGACTGCGGGAGGCAATCAGCCCCAGCATTTT. Translated: CASSVGTAGGNQPQHF.

The chain joins TRBV2 to TRBJ1-1; weak D call: TRBD1 (5 bases). CDR1 is SNHLY, CDR2 FYNNEI, per germline. This CDR3 spans 13 amino acids. V was clipped by 7 bases and J by 1 base, with 10 bases between them. The CDR3 is CASKTDQNTEAFF. CDR3 coding DNA: TGTGCCAGCAAGACAGACCAGAACACTGAAGCTTTCTTT.

CDR3 DNA: TGTGCCAGCAGCCAAGAGGATAGGGGGCCTAACTATGGCTACACCTTC. It is translated as CASSQEDRGPNYGYTF. The chain recombines TRBV14 with TRBJ1-2; 7 positions agree with TRBD1. The germline gives CDR1 SGHDN, CDR2 FVKESK. The CDR3 has 16 amino acids. The J segment lost 0 bases and the V segment lost 0 bases, leaving 4 bases of the junction unmatched.

The chain has TRBV29-1 and TRBJ1-2; no reliable D call. Germline loops: CDR1 SQVTM, CDR2 ANQGSEA. CDR3 size: 16 residues. With 1 base removed from V and 0 bases from J, the gap between germline ends came to 15 bases. CDR3 DNA sequence: TGCAGCGTTGAAGGGGAGGCCTGGGCATCTAACTATGGCTACACCTTC. Encoded protein: CSVEGEAWASNYGYTF.

The V and J genes are TRBV7-8 and TRBJ2-1; TRBD1 is a possible D gene (6 bases). This CDR3 has 13 amino acids. The germline V and J ends were trimmed by 4 bases and 7 bases, with 11 bases remaining between them. CDR1 and CDR2 (germline): SGHVS, FQNEAQ. This chain's CDR3 is CASSSQGRNEQFF. The CDR3 coding sequence is TGTGCCAGCAGCTCACAGGGCAGGAATGAGCAGTTCTTC.